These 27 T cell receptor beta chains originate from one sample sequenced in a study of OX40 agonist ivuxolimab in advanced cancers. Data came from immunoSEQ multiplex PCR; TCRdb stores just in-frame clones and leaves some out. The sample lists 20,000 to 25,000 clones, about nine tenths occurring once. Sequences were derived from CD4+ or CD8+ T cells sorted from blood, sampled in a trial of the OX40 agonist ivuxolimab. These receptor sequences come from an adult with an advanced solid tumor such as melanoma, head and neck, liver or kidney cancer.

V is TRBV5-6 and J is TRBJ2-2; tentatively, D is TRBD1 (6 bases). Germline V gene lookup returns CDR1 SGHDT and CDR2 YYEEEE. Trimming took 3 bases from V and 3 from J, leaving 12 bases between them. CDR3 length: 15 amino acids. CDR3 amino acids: CASSSPDSDTGELFF. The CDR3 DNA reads TGTGCCAGCAGCTCCCCGGACAGTGACACCGGGGAGCTGTTTTTT.

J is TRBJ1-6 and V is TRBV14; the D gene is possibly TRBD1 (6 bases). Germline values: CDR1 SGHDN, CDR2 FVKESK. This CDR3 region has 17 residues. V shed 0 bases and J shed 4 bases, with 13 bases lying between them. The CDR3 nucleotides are TGTGCCAGCAGCCAAGATTTTACAGGGATTTATAATTCACCCCTCCACTTT. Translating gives CASSQDFTGIYNSPLHF.

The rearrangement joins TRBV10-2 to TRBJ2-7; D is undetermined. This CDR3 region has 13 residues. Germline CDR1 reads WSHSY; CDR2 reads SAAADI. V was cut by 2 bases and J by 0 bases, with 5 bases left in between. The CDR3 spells CASSEGRSYEQYF. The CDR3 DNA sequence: TGCGCCAGCAGTGAGGGGCGCTCCTACGAGCAGTACTTC.

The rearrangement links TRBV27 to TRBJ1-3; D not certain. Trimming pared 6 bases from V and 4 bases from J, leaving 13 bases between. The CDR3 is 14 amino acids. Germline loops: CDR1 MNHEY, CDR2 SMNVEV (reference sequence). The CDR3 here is CASSSRLSGNTIYF. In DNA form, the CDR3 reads TGTGCCAGCAGCTCCCGCCTCTCAGGAAACACCATATATTTT.

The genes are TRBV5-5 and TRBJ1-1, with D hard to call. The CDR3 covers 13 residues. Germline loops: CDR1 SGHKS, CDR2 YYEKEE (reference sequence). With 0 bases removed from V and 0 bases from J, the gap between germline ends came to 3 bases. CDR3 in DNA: TGTGCCAGCAGCTTGGGAATGAACACTGAAGCTTTCTTT. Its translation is CASSLGMNTEAFF.

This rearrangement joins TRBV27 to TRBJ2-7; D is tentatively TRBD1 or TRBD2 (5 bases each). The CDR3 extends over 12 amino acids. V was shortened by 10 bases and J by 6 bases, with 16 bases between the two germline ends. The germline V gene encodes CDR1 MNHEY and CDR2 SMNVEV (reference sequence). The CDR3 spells CAIGDVTGEQYF. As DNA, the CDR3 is TGTGCCATTGGGGACGTAACGGGCGAGCAGTACTTC.

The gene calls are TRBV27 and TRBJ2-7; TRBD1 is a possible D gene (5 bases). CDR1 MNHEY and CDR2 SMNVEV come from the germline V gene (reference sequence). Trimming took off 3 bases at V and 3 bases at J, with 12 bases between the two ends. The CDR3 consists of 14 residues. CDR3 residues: CASSFLGPNYEQYF. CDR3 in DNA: TGTGCCAGCAGTTTTCTGGGGCCAAACTACGAGCAGTACTTC.

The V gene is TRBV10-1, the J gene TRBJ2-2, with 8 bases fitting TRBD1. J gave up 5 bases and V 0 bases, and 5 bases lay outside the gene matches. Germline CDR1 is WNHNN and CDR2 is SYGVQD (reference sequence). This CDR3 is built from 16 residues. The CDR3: CASSESLDRVTGELFF. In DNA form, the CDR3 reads TGCGCCAGCAGTGAGTCCCTGGACAGGGTAACCGGGGAGCTGTTTTTT.

CDR3 in amino acids: CAISELSTDTQYF. CDR3 nucleotides: TGTGCCATCAGTGAGCTTTCCACAGATACGCAGTATTTT. The rearrangement uses TRBV10-3 and TRBJ2-3; D is unclear. The CDR3 sequence is 13 residues long. The germline V and J ends were trimmed by 2 bases and 2 bases, with 5 bases remaining between them. The germline CDR1 and CDR2 sequences are ENHRY and SYGVKD.

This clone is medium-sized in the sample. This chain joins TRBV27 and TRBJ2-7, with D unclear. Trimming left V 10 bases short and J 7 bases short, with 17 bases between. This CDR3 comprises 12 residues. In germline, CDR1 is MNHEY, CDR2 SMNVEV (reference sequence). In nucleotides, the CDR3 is TGTGCCACTAGGTACGGTCAACGGGAGCAGTACTTC. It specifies CATRYGQREQYF.

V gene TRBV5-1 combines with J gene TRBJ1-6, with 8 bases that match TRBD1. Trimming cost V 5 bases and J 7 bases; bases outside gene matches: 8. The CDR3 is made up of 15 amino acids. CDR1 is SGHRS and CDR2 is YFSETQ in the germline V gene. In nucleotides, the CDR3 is TGCGCCAGCAGGGCTGCCGGACAGGGAAATTCACCCCTCCACTTT. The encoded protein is CASRAAGQGNSPLHF.

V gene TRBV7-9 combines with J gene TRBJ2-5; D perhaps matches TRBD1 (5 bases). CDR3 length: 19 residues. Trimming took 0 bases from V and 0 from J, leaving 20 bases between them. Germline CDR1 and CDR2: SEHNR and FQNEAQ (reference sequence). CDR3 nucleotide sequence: TGTGCCAGCAGCTTAGCGCCTGGGCTGCAGGGTCAGTACCAAGAGACCCAGTACTTC. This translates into CASSLAPGLQGQYQETQYF. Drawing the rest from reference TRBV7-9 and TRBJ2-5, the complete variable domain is DTGVSQNPRHKITKRGQNVTFRCDPISEHNRLYWYRQTLGQGPEFLTYFQNEAQLEKSRLLSDRFSAERPKGSFSTLEIQRTEQGDSAMYLCASSLAPGLQGQYQETQYFGPGTRLLVL.

CDR3 loop: CASSTLLPGTYNEKLFF. The CDR3 region has the DNA TGTGCCAGTAGTACTCTACTCCCAGGGACCTATAATGAAAAACTGTTTTTT. This sequence joins TRBV19 and TRBJ1-4; TRBD1 is a possible D gene (5 bases). CDR1 LNHDA and CDR2 SQIVND come from the germline V gene (reference sequence). V gave up 4 bases and J gave up 4 bases, with 19 bases separating them. This CDR3 comprises 17 residues.

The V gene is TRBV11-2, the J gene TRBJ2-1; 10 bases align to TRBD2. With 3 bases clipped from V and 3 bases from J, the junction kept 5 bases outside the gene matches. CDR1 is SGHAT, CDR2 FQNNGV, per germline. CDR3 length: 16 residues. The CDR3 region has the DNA TGTGCCAGCAGCTTGGTTCTAGCGGGGGACTACAATGAGCAGTTCTTC. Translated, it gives CASSLVLAGDYNEQFF.

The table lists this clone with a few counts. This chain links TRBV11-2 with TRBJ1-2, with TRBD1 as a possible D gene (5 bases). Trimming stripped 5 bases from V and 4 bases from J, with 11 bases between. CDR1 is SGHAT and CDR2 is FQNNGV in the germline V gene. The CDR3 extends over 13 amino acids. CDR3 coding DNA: TGTGCCAGCAGCCTATGGGGGAGCTATGGCTACACCTTC. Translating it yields CASSLWGSYGYTF.

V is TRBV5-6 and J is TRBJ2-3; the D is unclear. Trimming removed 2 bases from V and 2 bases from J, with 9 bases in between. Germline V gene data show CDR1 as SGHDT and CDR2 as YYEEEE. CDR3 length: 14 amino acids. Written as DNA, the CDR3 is TGTGCCAGCAGCTTAGGGTGGGCCACAGATACGCAGTATTTT. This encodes CASSLGWATDTQYF.

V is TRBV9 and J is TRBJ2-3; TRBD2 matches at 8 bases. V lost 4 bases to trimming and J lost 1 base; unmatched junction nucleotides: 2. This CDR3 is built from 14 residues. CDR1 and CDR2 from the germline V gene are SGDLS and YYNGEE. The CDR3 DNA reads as TGTGCCAGCAGCCAAGCGGGAGGCACAGATACGCAGTATTTT. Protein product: CASSQAGGTDTQYF.

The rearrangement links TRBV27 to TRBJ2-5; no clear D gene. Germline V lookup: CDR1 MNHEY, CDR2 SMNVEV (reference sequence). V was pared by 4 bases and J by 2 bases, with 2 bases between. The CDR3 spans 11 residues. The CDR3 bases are TGTGCCAGCAGTTGGCAAGAGACCCAGTACTTC. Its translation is CASSWQETQYF.

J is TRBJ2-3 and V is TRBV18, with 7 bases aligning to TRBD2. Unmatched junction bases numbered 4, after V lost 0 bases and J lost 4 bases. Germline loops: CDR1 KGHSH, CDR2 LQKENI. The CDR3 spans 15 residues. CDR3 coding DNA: TGTGCCAGCTCACCACCGCCAGCGGGGTCAGATACGCAGTATTTT. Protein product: CASSPPPAGSDTQYF.

The CDR3, as DNA: TGTGCCAGCAGTTTCTTGGGGGGTCTATCCTATGGCTACACCTTC. As protein: CASSFLGGLSYGYTF. The rearrangement joins TRBV28 to TRBJ1-2, with D perhaps TRBD1 (5 bases). Per germline, CDR1 MDHEN and CDR2 SYDVKM. With 3 bases removed from V and 4 bases from J, the gap between germline ends came to 15 bases. This CDR3 is 15 amino acids long.

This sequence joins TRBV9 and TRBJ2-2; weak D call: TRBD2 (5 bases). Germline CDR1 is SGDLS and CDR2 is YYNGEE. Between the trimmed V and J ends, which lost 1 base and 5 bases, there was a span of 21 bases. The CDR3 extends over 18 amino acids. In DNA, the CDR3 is TGTGCCAGCAGCGTACGTGTCGAGGACCGGGGTGTTACCGGGGAGCTGTTTTTT. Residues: CASSVRVEDRGVTGELFF.

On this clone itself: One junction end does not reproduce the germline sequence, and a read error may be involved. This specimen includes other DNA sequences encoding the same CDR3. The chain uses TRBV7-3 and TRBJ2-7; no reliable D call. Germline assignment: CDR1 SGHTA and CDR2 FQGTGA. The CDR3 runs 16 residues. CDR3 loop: CASSLNGQESSYEQYF. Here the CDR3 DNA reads TGTGCCAGCAGCTTAAACGGGCAGGAAAGCTCCTATGAGCAGTACTTC. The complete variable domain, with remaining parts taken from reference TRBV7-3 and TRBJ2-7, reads GAGVSQTPSNKVTEKGKYVELRCDPISGHTALYWYRQSLGQGPEFLIYFQGTGAADDSGLPNDRFFAVRPEGSVSTLKIQRTERGDSAVYLCASSLNGQESSYEQYFGPGTRLTVT.

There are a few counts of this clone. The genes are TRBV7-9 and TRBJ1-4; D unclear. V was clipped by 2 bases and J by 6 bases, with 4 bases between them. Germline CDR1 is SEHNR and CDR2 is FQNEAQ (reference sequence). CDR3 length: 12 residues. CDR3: CASSLYDEKLFF. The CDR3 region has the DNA TGTGCCAGCAGCTTATACGATGAAAAACTGTTTTTT.

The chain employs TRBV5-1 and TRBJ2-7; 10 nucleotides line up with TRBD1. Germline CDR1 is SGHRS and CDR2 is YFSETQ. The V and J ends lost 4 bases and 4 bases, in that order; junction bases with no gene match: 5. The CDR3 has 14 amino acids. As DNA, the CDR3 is TGCGCCAGCAGCAAGACAGGGGGCGGGTACGAGCAGTACTTC. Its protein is CASSKTGGGYEQYF.

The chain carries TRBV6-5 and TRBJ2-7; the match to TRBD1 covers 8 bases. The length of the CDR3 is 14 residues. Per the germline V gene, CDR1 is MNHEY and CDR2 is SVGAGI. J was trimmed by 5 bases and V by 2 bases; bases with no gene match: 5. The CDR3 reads CASSYLGQGHEQYF. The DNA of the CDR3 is TGTGCCAGCAGTTACCTAGGACAGGGACACGAGCAGTACTTC.

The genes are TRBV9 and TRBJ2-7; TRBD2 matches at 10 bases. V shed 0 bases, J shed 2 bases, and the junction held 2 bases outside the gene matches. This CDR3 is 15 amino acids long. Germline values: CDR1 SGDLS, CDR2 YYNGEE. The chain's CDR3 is CASSVGTSGTYEQYF. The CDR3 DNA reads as TGTGCCAGCAGCGTAGGGACTAGCGGAACCTACGAGCAGTACTTC.

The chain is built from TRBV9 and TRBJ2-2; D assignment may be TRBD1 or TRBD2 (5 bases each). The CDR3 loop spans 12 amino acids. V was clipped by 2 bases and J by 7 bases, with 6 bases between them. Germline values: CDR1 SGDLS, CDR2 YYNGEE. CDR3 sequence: CASSVGGGELFF. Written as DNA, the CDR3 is TGTGCCAGCAGCGTTGGGGGCGGGGAGCTGTTTTTT. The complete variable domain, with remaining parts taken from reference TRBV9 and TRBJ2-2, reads DSGVTQTPKHLITATGQRVTLRCSPRSGDLSVYWYQQSLDQGLQFLIQYYNGEERAKGNILERFSAQQFPDLHSELNLSSLELGDSALYFCASSVGGGELFFGEGSRLTVL.